This T cell receptor (beta chain) appears in the sequencing data of a study of blood T cell repertoires in COVID-19. Study in general: Both acute and convalescent COVID-19 samples were obtained from the United States, Italy and Spain.

In germline, CDR1 is MNHEY, CDR2 SVGEGT. The CDR3 is made up of 14 amino acids. Trimming removed 4 bases at V and 2 bases at J, with 9 bases between. The assay was immunoSEQ multiplex PCR, and TCRdb's table has in-frame clones only and misses some. This sample has around 65,000 clones, with approximately 91% found just once. This clonotype originated in a human donor in a cohort sampled during active COVID-19. The sequenced material came from peripheral blood. The V call is TRBV6-2 or TRBV6-3, the J call TRBJ1-3; no clear D gene. For the CDR3, the DNA is TGTGCCAGCAGTTCTGGGCAGCCTGGAAACACCATATATTTT. Its protein product is CASSSGQPGNTIYF.